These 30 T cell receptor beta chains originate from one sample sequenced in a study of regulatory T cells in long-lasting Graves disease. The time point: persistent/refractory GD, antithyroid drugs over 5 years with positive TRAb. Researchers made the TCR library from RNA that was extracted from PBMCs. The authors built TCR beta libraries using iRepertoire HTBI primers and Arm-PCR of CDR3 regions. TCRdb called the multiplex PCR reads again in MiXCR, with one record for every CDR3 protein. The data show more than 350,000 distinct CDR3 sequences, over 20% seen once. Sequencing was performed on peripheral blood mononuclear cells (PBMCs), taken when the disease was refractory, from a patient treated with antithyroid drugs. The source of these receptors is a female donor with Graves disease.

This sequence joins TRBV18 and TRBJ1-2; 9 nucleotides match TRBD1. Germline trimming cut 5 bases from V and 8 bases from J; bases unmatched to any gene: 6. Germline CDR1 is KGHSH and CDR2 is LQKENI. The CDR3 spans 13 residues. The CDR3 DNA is TGTGCCAGCTCAAACAGGGGGCAGGGAGGCTACACCTTC. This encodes CASSNRGQGGYTF.

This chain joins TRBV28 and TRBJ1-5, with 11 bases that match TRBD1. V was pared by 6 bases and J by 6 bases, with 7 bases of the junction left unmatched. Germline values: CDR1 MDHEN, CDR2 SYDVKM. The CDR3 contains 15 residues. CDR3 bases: TGTGCCAGCAGCTCTGGGACAGGGGGTTTTCAGCCCCAGCATTTT. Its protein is CASSSGTGGFQPQHF.

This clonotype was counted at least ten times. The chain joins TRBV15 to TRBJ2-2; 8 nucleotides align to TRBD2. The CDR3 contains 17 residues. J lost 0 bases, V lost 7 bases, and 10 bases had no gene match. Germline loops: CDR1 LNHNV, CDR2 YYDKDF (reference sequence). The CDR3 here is CATTKRAGGSNTGELFF. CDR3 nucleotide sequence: TGTGCCACCACCAAGAGGGCGGGAGGTTCGAACACCGGGGAGCTGTTTTTT.

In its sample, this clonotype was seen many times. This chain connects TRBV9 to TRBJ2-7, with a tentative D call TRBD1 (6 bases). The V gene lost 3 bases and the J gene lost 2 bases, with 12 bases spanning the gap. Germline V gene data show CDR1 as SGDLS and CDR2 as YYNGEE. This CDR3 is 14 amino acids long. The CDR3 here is CASSGRGGPYEQYF. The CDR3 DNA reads TGTGCCAGCAGCGGAAGAGGGGGACCCTACGAGCAGTACTTC.

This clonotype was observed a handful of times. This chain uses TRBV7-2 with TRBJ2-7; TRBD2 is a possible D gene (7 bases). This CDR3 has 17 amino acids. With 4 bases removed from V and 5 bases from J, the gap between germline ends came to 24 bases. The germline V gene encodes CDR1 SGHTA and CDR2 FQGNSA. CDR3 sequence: CASSSVVPGGRGDEQYF. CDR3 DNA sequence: TGTGCCAGCAGCTCCGTTGTTCCGGGGGGCAGGGGAGACGAGCAGTACTTC. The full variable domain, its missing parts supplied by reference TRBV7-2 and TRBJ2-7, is GAGVSQSPSNKVTEKGKDVELRCDPISGHTALYWYRQSLGQGLEFLIYFQGNSAPDKSGLPSDRFSAERTGGSVSTLTIQRTQQEDSAVYLCASSSVVPGGRGDEQYFGPGTRLTVT.

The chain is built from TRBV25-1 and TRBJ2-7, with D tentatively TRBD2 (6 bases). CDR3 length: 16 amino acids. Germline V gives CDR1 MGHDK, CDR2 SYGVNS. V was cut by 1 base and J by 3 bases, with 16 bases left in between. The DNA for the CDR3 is TGTGCCAGCAGTGAATCTTTGGGGGGTAAAGTCTACGAGCAGTACTTC. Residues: CASSESLGGKVYEQYF.

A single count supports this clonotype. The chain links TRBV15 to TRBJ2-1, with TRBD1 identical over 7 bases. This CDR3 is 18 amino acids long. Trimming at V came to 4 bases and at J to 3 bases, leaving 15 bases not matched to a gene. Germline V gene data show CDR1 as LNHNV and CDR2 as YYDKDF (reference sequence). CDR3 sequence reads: CATSTRRGEGGFYNEQFF. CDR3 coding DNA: TGTGCCACCAGCACCCGGAGAGGAGAAGGGGGCTTCTACAATGAGCAGTTCTTC.

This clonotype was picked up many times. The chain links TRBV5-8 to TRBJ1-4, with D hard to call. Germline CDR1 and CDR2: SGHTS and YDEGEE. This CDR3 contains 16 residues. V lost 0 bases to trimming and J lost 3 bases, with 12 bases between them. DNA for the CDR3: TGTGCCAGCAGCTTGGGGAAGGCGGGCGCTAATGAAAAACTGTTTTTT. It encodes CASSLGKAGANEKLFF.

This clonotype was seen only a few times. CDR3 sequence: CSAIPASLYITETQYF. The CDR3 region has the DNA TGCAGTGCTATCCCGGCTAGCTTATATATTACTGAGACCCAGTACTTC. The chain recombines TRBV20-1 with TRBJ2-5; possible D gene TRBD2, 5 bases. The CDR3 contains 16 residues. Deletions cut 4 bases from V and 5 bases from J, with 23 bases between. The germline V gene has CDR1 DFQATT and CDR2 SNEGSKA (reference sequence).

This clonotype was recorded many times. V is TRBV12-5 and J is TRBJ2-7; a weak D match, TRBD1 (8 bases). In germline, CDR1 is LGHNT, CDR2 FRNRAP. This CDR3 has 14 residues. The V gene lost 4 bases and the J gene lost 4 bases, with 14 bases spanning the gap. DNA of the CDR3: TGTGCTAGTGGTTCAGCGGGACAGGAATACGAGCAGTACTTC. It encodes CASGSAGQEYEQYF.

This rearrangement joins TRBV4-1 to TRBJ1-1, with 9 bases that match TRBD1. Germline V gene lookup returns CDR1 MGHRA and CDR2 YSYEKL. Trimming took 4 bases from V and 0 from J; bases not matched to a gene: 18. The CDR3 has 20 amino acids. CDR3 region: CASSPTIYRDRVWVNTEAFF. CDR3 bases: TGCGCCAGCAGCCCGACCATTTACCGGGACAGGGTTTGGGTGAACACTGAAGCTTTCTTT.

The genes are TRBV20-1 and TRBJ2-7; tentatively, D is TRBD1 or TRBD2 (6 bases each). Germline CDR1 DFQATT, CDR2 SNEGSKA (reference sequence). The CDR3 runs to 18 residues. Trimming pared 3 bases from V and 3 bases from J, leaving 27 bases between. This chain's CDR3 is CSARRGDGDPWVDYEQYF. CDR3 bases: TGCAGTGCTAGGAGGGGGGATGGGGACCCGTGGGTCGACTACGAGCAGTACTTC.

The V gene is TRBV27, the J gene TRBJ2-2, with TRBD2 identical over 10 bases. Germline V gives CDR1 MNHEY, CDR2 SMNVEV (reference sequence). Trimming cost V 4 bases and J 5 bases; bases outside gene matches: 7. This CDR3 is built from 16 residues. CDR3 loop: CASSSPAGGPTGELFF. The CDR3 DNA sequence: TGTGCCAGCAGTTCCCCAGCGGGAGGGCCGACCGGGGAGCTGTTTTTT.

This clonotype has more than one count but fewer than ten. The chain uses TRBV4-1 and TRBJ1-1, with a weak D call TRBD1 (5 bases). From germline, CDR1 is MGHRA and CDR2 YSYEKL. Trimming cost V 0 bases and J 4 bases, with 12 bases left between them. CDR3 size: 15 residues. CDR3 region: CASSQEMQGSTEAFF. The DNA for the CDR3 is TGCGCCAGCAGCCAAGAGATGCAGGGATCCACTGAAGCTTTCTTT.

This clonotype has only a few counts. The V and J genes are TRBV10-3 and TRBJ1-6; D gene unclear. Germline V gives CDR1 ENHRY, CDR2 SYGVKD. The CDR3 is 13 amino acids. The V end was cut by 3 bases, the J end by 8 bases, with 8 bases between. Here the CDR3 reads CAISDKSYSPLHF. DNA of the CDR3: TGTGCCATCAGTGATAAATCCTATTCACCCCTCCACTTT.

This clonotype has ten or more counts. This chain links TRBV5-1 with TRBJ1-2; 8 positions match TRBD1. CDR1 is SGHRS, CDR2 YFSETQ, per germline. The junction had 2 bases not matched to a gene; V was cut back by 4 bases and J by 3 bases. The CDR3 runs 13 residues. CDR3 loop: CASSTGGDYGYTF. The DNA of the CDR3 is TGCGCCAGCAGCACAGGGGGAGACTATGGCTACACCTTC.

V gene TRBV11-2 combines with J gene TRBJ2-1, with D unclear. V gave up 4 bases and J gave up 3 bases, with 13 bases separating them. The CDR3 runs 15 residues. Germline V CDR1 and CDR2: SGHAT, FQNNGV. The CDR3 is CASSSRTPSYNEQFF. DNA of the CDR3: TGTGCCAGCAGCTCCCGGACCCCGAGCTACAATGAGCAGTTCTTC.

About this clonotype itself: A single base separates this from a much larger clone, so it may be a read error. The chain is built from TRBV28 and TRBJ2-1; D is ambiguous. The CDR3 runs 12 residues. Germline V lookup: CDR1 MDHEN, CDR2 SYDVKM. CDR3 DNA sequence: TGTGCCAGCAGTTGGTGGGGAAATGGGCAGTTCTTC. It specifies CASSWWGNGQFF.

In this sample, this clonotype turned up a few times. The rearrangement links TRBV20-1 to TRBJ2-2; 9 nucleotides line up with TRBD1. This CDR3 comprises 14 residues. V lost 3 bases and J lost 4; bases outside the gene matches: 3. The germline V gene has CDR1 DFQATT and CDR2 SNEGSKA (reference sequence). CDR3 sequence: CSASRQGGTGELFF. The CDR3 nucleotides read TGCAGTGCTAGCCGACAGGGGGGCACCGGGGAGCTGTTTTTT.

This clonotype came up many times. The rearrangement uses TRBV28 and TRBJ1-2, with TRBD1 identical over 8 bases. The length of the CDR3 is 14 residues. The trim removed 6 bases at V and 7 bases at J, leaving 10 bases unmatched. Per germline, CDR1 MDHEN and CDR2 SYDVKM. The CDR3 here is CASRGQVPGSGYTF. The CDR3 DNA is TGTGCCAGCAGGGGACAGGTACCGGGCAGTGGCTACACCTTC.

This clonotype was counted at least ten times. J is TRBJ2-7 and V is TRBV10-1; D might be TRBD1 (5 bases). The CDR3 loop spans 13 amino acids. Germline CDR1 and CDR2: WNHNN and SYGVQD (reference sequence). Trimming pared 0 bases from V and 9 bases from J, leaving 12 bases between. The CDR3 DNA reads TGCGCCAGCAGTGAGTCGATAGGAACAGGGCAGTACTTC. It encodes CASSESIGTGQYF.

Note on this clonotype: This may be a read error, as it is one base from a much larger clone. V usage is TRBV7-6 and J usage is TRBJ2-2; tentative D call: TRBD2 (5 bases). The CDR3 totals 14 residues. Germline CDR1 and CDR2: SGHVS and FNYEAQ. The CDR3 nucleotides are TGTGCCAGCGGCTTAGAGGGAAACACCGGGGAGCTGTTTTTT. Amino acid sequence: CASGLEGNTGELFF.

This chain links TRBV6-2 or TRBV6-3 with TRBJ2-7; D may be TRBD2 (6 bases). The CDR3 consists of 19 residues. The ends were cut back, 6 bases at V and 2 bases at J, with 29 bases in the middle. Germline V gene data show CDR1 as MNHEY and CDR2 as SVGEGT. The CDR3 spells CASSLEGVVAGRTTYEQYF. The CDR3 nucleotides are TGTGCCAGCAGCTTAGAGGGCGTTGTGGCGGGACGTACAACCTACGAGCAGTACTTC.

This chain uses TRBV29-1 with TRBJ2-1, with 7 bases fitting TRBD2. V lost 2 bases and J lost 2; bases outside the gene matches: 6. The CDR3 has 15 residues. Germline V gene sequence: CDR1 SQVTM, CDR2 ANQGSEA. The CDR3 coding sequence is TGCAGCGTTGAACTAGCGGAGACAACCTACAATGAGCAGTTCTTC. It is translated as CSVELAETTYNEQFF.

The CDR3 loop reads CAISDSRGSTDTQYF. The CDR3 bases are TGTGCCATCAGTGATTCCCGGGGGAGCACAGATACGCAGTATTTT. The chain carries TRBV10-3 and TRBJ2-3; D is possibly TRBD2 (6 bases). CDR3 size: 15 residues. V lost 3 bases and J lost 0, with 10 bases in between. Germline CDR1 and CDR2: ENHRY and SYGVKD.

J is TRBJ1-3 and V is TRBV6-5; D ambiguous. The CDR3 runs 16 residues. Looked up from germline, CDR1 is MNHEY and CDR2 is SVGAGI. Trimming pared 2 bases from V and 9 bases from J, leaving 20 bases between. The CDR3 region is CASSYTKDPSRGTIYF. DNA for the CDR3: TGTGCCAGCAGTTACACCAAAGACCCATCGCGGGGCACCATATATTTT.

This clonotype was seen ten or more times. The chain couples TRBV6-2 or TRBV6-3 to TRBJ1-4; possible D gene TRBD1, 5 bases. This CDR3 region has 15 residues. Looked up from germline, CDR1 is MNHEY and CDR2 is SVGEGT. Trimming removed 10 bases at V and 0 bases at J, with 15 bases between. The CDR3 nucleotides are TGTGCCACCCGACAAGGGACTTCAACTAATGAAAAACTGTTTTTT. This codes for CATRQGTSTNEKLFF.

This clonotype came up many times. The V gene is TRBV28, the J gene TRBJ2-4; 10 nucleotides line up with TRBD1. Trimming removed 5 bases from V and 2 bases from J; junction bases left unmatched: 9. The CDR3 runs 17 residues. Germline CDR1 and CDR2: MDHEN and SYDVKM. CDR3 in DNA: TGTGCCAGCAGTGACAGGGGGCGCAACCCTTCCAAAAACATTCAGTACTTC. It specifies CASSDRGRNPSKNIQYF.

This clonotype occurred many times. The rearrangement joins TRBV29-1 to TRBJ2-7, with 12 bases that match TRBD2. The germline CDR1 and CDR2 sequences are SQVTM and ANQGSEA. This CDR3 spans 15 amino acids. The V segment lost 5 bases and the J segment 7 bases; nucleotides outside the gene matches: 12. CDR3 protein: CSVFYRLAGAGEQYF. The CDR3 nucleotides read TGCAGCGTTTTCTACCGACTAGCGGGAGCGGGTGAGCAGTACTTC.

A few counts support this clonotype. CDR3 in amino acids: CASRNSGNTIYF. As DNA, the CDR3 is TGTGCCAGCCGGAACTCTGGAAACACCATATATTTT. The gene calls are TRBV27 and TRBJ1-3; no definite D call. This CDR3 spans 12 amino acids. Germline V gives CDR1 MNHEY, CDR2 SMNVEV (reference sequence). The V end was cut by 8 bases, the J end by 0 bases, with 5 bases between.